These 3 T cell receptor beta chains share one sample of origin, sequenced in a study of post-analysis software for immune sequencing data. Sequencing libraries made from TCR beta cDNA carried unique molecular identifiers. TCRdb processed the PCR reads anew with MiXCR; each CDR3 protein has one entry. This sample carries some 240,000 distinct CDR3 sequences, 36% of them seen once, and the ten largest clones take around 5%. Study-wide points: Patients showed TRBV5-6, TRBV5-1 and TRBV20-1 among five TRBV segments more frequent than in controls.

These TCRs' antigens remain unknown. Input material: blood. The source is a girl aged 10-17 years with multiple sclerosis.

This clonotype was counted many times. The J gene is TRBJ1-2, the V gene TRBV6-5; weak D call: TRBD1 (5 bases). CDR1 MNHEY and CDR2 SVGAGI come from the germline V gene. Trimming pared 0 bases from V and 3 bases from J, leaving 14 bases between. The CDR3 sequence is 16 residues long. CDR3 sequence (DNA): TGTGCCAGCAGTTACTCAGGCAGGGTGGGATACTATGGCTACACCTTC. It yields the protein CASSYSGRVGYYGYTF.

This chain links TRBV6-1 with TRBJ2-3; 10 positions match TRBD2. Germline values: CDR1 MNHNS, CDR2 SASEGT. J lost 0 bases, V lost 5 bases, and 14 bases had no gene match. There are 19 residues in the CDR3. The CDR3 here is CASSLASLTSGISTDTQYF. DNA for the CDR3: TGTGCCAGCAGTCTCGCCTCTCTTACTAGCGGGATTAGCACAGATACGCAGTATTTT.

In the case of this clonotype: Compared with germline, one end of the junction differs, possibly owing to a read error. The genes are TRBV20-1 and TRBJ1-2; 8 bases are a match to TRBD1. This CDR3 is built from 13 residues. In germline, CDR1 is DFQATT, CDR2 SNEGSKA (reference sequence). This CDR3 reads CSAAGQAVLGYTF. Written as DNA, the CDR3 is TGTAGTGCTGCGGGACAGGCGGTCCTTGGGTACACCTTC.